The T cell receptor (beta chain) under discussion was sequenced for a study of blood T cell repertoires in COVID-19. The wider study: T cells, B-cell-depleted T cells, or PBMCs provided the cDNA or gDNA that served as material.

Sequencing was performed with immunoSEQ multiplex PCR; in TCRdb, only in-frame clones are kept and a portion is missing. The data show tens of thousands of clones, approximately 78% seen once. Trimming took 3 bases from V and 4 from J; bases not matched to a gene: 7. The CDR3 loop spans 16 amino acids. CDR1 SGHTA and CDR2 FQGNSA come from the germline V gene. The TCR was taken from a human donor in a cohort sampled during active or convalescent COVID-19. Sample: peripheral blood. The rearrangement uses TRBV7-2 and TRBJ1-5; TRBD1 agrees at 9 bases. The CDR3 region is CASSLVTGGRNQPQHF. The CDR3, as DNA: TGTGCCAGCAGCTTGGTGACAGGGGGGCGTAATCAGCCCCAGCATTTT.